A selection of T cell receptor beta chains follows, all from one sample in a study of blood T cell repertoires in COVID-19. Measured with immunoSEQ multiplex PCR; TCRdb has only the in-frame clones, and not every one. Here the sample spans hundreds of thousands of clones, roughly 86% being singletons. The sequenced sample was PBMCs or T cells enriched from blood (not recorded which). The receptor set was obtained from a woman in her forties or fifties who had recovered from COVID-19. Both conserved end residues are part of each CDR3. D genes are given only for firm matches. Rows may omit the clone size; those that give it use once, few, many or a size class.

12 NA TRBJ1-2 TRBV6-5 NA CASTKDRYGYTF TGTGCCAGCACTAAGGACAGATATGGCTACACCTTC
13 NA TRBJ1-5 TRBV2 NA CASSGPSSRPQHF TGTGCCAGCAGTGGACCTAGCTCCCGGCCCCAGCATTTT
15 NA TRBJ1-2 TRBV11-1 TRBD1 CASSNRDRGTYGYTF TGTGCCAGCAGCAACCGGGACAGGGGGACTTATGGCTACACCTTC
15 NA TRBJ2-7 TRBV7-8 TRBD1 CASSSRQGAIYEQYF TGTGCCAGCAGCTCCCGACAGGGGGCGATTTACGAGCAGTACTTC
13 NA TRBJ1-1 TRBV5-1 NA CASSFRGNTEAFF TGCGCCAGCAGCTTCAGGGGTAACACTGAAGCTTTCTTT
16 NA TRBJ2-2 TRBV19 TRBD1 CASSVGQGASTGELFF TGTGCCAGTAGCGTCGGACAGGGGGCTAGCACCGGGGAGCTGTTTTTT
13 once TRBJ1-1 TRBV5-1 NA CASSLGQVAEAFF TGCGCCAGCAGCTTGGGGCAGGTGGCTGAAGCTTTCTTT
14 NA TRBJ2-3 TRBV9 NA CASSVGTSWDTQYF TGTGCCAGCAGCGTAGGTACTAGCTGGGATACGCAGTATTTT
17 NA TRBJ2-1 TRBV5-1 TRBD2 CASSRTSGNPSYNEQFF TGCGCCAGCAGCCGGACTAGCGGGAACCCTTCCTACAATGAGCAGTTCTTC
17 few TRBJ2-1 TRBV19 TRBD2 CASSIWRTSGRKIEQFF TGTGCCAGTAGTATATGGAGGACTAGCGGGAGAAAAATTGAGCAGTTCTTC
15 NA TRBJ1-6 TRBV7-9 NA CASSSWDIQNSPLHF TGTGCCAGCAGCTCCTGGGACATTCAGAATTCACCCCTCCACTTT
15 NA TRBJ1-4 TRBV30 NA CAWSTHISTNEKLFF TGTGCCTGGAGCACGCACATCTCAACTAATGAAAAACTGTTTTTT
13 once TRBJ1-2 TRBV9 NA CASSLRSGYGYTF TGTGCCAGCAGCTTAAGGTCGGGGTATGGCTACACCTTC
11 NA TRBJ1-1 TRBV20-1 NA CSALRSTEAFF TGCAGTGCCCTACGGAGCACTGAAGCTTTCTTT
15 NA TRBJ1-3 TRBV19 NA CASSKTRSVEGTATF TGTGCCAGTAGTAAAACACGGTCGGTGGAGGGCACGGCGACCTTT
12 NA TRBJ1-2 TRBV30 NA CAWSEGWYGYTF TGTGCCTGGAGTGAGGGGTGGTATGGCTACACCTTC
15 NA TRBJ1-5 TRBV19 NA CASREGGGNNQPQHF TGTGCCAGTAGGGAGGGTGGGGGTAACAATCAGCCCCAGCATTTT
14 NA TRBJ2-7 TRBV30 TRBD2 CAWSLAGWTYEQYF TGTGCCTGGTCGCTAGCGGGTTGGACCTACGAGCAGTACTTC
15 NA TRBJ1-6 TRBV4-1 NA CASSQDARPGPPLHF TGCGCCAGCAGCCAAGACGCCAGGCCAGGCCCACCCCTCCACTTT
12 NA TRBJ1-5 TRBV24-1 NA CATSGQNQPQHF TGTGCCACCAGCGGACAGAATCAGCCCCAGCATTTT
14 once TRBJ1-1 TRBV7-9 NA CASSPGDTNTEAFF TGTGCCAGCAGCCCTGGTGACACGAACACTGAAGCTTTCTTT
18 NA TRBJ1-2 TRBV6-1 TRBD1 CASSKDRDRGRILDGYTF TGTGCCAGCAGTAAAGACCGGGACAGGGGGCGCATATTAGATGGCTACACCTTC
20 NA TRBJ2-4 TRBV9 TRBD2 CASSVGQGGLAGVAKNIQYF TGTGCCAGCAGCGTAGGCCAGGGGGGACTAGCAGGGGTCGCCAAAAACATTCAGTACTTC
13 NA TRBJ1-1 TRBV24-1 NA CATSEGAFTEAFF TGTGCCACCAGTGAGGGCGCGTTCACTGAAGCTTTCTTT
15 NA TRBJ1-1 TRBV18 TRBD1 CASSPRTGGNTEAFF TGTGCCAGCTCACCACGGACAGGGGGGAACACTGAAGCTTTCTTT
15 NA TRBJ2-7 TRBV2 TRBD1 CASSGLIWTGNEQYF TGTGCCAGCAGTGGGCTCATTTGGACAGGGAACGAGCAGTACTTC
17 NA TRBJ1-1 TRBV5-1 NA CASSFGNYGVWVSEAFF TGCGCCAGCAGCTTCGGAAATTACGGAGTTTGGGTTAGTGAAGCTTTCTTT
15 NA TRBJ1-2 TRBV6-2/TRBV6-3 TRBD1 CASSLLQGADYGYTF TGTGCCAGCAGTCTTCTGCAGGGGGCGGACTATGGCTACACCTTC
13 NA TRBJ1-1 TRBV19 NA CASSIVRNTEAFF TGTGCCAGTAGTATAGTCCGGAACACTGAAGCTTTCTTT
13 NA TRBJ1-5 TRBV3-1/TRBV3-2 TRBD1 CASSQAYGTVNSF TGTGCCAGCAGCCAAGCTTACGGGACAGTCAATTCCTTT
13 NA TRBJ1-5 TRBV15 NA CATSRDYIQPQHF TGTGCCACCAGCAGAGATTATATTCAGCCCCAGCATTTT
15 NA TRBJ1-1 TRBV27 TRBD1 CASKDRSRLNTEAFF TGTGCCAGCAAGGACAGGAGCCGTTTGAACACTGAAGCTTTCTTT
17 NA TRBJ1-5 TRBV28 TRBD1 CASRNDRGWGGNQPQHF TGTGCCAGCAGAAACGACAGGGGGTGGGGTGGCAATCAGCCCCAGCATTTT
12 NA TRBJ2-1 TRBV11-2 TRBD1 CASSGDREEQFF TGTGCCAGCAGTGGGGACAGGGAGGAGCAGTTCTTC